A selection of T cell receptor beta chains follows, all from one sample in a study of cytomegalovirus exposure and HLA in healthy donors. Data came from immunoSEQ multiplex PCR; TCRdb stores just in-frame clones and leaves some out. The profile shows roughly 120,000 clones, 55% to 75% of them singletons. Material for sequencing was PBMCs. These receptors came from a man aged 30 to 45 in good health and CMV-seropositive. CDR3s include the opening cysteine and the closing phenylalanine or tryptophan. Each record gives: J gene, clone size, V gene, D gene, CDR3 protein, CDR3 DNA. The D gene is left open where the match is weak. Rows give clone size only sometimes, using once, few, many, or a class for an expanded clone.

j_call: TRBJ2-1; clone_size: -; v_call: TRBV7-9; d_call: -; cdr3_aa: CASSSSGARSHEQFF; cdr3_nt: TGTGCCAGCAGCTCTTCAGGGGCGCGCAGCCATGAGCAGTTCTTC
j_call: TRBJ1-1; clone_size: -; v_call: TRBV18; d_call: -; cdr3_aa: CASSPSGTEAFF; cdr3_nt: TGTGCCAGCTCCCCCTCCGGCACTGAAGCTTTCTTT
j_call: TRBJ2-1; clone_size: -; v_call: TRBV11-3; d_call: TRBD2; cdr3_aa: CASSLGLANYNEQFF; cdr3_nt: TGTGCCAGCAGCTTAGGACTAGCAAATTACAATGAGCAGTTCTTC
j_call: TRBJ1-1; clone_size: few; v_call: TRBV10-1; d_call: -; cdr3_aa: CASKGGGPDSVTEAFF; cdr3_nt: TGCGCCAGCAAGGGTGGGGGCCCAGACTCGGTCACTGAAGCTTTCTTT
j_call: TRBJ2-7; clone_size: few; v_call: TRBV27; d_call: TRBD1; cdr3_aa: CASSFPYGTGVYEQYF; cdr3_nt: TGTGCCAGCAGTTTCCCGTACGGGACAGGGGTCTACGAGCAGTACTTC
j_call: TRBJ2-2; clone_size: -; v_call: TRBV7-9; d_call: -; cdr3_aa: CASSSPGSGANTGELFF; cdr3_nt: TGTGCCAGCAGCTCACCAGGAAGCGGCGCGAACACCGGGGAGCTGTTTTTT
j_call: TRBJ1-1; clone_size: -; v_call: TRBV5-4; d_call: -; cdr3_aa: CASSSVGWGFGTEAFF; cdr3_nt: TGTGCCAGCAGCTCGGTTGGTTGGGGCTTTGGCACTGAAGCTTTCTTT
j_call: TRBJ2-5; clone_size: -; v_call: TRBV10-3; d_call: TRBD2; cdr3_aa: CAISERPGLAKTQYF; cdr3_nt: TGTGCCATCAGTGAGCGGCCGGGACTAGCGAAGACCCAGTACTTC
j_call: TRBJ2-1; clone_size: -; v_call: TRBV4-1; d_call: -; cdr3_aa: CASSHQGPGPARYNEQFF; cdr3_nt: TGCGCCAGCAGCCATCAAGGCCCAGGCCCCGCCAGGTACAATGAGCAGTTCTTC
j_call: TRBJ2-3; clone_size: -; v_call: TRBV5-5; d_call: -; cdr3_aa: CASSPVRTDTQYF; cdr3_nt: TGTGCCAGCAGTCCAGTCCGCACAGATACGCAGTATTTT
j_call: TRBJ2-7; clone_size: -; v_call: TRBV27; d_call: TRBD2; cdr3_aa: CASRPLAGARYEQYF; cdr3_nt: TGTGCCAGTAGACCCTTAGCGGGAGCACGGTACGAGCAGTACTTC
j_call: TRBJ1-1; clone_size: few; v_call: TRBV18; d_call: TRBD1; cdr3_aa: CASSPATGGGTEAFF; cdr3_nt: TGTGCCAGCTCACCGGCGACAGGGGGGGGGACTGAAGCTTTCTTT
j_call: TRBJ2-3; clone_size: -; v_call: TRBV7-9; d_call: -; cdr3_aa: CSSSLDRGGQYF; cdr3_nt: TGTTCCAGCAGCTTAGATCGGGGTGGGCAGTATTTT
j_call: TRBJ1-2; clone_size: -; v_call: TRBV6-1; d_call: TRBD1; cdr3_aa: CASSARQGWDGYTF; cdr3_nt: TGTGCCAGCAGTGCCCGACAGGGGTGGGATGGCTACACCTTC
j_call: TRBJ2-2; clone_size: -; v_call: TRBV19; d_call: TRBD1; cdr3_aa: CASTRLGQTNTGELFF; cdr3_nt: TGTGCCAGTACCCGCCTGGGACAGACCAACACCGGGGAGCTGTTTTTT
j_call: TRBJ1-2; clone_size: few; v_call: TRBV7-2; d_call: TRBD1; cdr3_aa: CASSLGGTGSTTRSGYTF; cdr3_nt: TGTGCCAGCAGCTTAGGAGGGACAGGGAGTACAACTCGGAGTGGCTACACCTTC
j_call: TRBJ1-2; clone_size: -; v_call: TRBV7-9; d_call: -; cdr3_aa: CASSRGENGYTF; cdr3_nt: TGTGCCAGCAGCCGCGGGGAAAATGGCTACACCTTC
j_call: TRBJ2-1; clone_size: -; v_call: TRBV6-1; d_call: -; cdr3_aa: CASLRSNEQFF; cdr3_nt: TGTGCCAGCCTTCGGAGCAATGAGCAGTTCTTC
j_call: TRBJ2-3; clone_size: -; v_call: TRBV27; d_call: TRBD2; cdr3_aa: CASSLGLAGLMGDTQYF; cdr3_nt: TGTGCCAGCAGTTTAGGGCTAGCGGGCCTAATGGGAGATACGCAGTATTTT
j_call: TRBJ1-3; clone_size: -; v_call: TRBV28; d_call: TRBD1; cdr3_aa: CASTGTGRNTIYF; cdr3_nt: TGTGCCAGCACCGGGACAGGGAGAAACACCATATATTTT
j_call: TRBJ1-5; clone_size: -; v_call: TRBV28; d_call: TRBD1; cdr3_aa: CASSRDRGFEPQHF; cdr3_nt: TGTGCCAGCAGCCGGGACAGGGGTTTTGAGCCCCAGCATTTT
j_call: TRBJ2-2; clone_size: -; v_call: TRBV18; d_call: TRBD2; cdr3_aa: CASSPYRAGGNTGELFF; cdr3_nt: TGTGCCAGCTCACCATACAGGGCGGGAGGAAACACCGGGGAGCTGTTTTTT
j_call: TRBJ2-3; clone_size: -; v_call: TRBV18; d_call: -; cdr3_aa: CASSPPKAYRATDTQYF; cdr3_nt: TGTGCCAGCTCACCACCTAAGGCCTACAGGGCGACAGATACGCAGTATTTT
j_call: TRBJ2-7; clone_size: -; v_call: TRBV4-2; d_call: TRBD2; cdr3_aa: CASSQATMREPYEQYF; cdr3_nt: TGTGCCAGCAGCCAAGCAACCATGCGGGAGCCGTACGAGCAGTACTTC
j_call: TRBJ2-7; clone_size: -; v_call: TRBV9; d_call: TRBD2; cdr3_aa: CASSVTSNNYEQYF; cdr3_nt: TGTGCCAGCAGCGTGACTAGCAATAACTACGAGCAGTACTTC
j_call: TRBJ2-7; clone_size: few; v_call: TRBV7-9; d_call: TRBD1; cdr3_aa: CASSLGTGGSYEQYF; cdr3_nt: TGTGCCAGCAGCCTAGGGACAGGGGGCTCCTACGAGCAGTACTTC
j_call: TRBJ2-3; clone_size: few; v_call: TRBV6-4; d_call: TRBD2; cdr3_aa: CASSDSLLSGTTQYF; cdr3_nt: TGTGCCAGCAGTGACTCTCTGTTATCGGGGACTACTCAGTATTTT